This entry is about one T cell receptor beta chain. What it binds is unknown. Germline lookup yields CDR1 KGHSH and CDR2 LQKENI. The CDR3 loop spans 14 amino acids. V lost 6 bases and J lost 5; bases outside the gene matches: 9. TCRdb independently ran MiXCR on the RT-PCR reads; one entry per CDR3 protein. The data contain fewer than 800,000 distinct CDR3 sequences, approximately 15% of them singletons. This specimen belongs to a study of response to subunit inactivated influenza vaccine. Overall study results and limits: New T cells are recruited in small numbers by each seasonal influenza vaccination, according to the authors' suggestion.

J is TRBJ2-7 and V is TRBV18, with 8 bases fitting TRBD1. Sequencing was performed on PBMCs from blood, taken approximately 13 days after vaccination. The clonotype was recovered from a man aged 45-65 years who received an inactivated influenza vaccine. CDR3 DNA: TGTGCCAGCTCCTTCCGACAGGGGATCGACGAGCAGTACTTC. Its protein product is CASSFRQGIDEQYF.